These T cell receptor beta chains were read from a single sample in a study of blood T cell repertoires in COVID-19. Using immunoSEQ multiplex PCR, the repertoire was profiled, and TCRdb retains in-frame clones only, with some absent. The repertoire holds about 60,000 clones, with roughly 74% as singletons. Sequencing was carried out using peripheral blood. Source of these receptors: a human donor in a cohort sampled during active COVID-19. CDR3s leave out the opening cysteine and the closing phenylalanine or tryptophan.

>TRBV7-2
ASSIGLADQETQY
>TRBV2
ASSPQLLTSGRGNEQF
>TRBV10-3
AIRGDSSGNTIY
>TRBV3-1/TRBV3-2
ASSQLGPNTEAF
>TRBV4-3
ASSQSGLAAPYNEQF
>TRBV13
GSSRFLWSSYNEQF
>TRBV28
ASTPGGLALNIQY
>TRBV9
ASSVSGGLTEAF
>TRBV28
ASSSTGVRETQY
>TRBV19
ASSSWSYGYT
>TRBV6-5
ASAAAGEIDEQY
>TRBV18
ASLERGLAGGGEQF
>TRBV3-1/TRBV3-2
ASSLRGPTEAF
>TRBV14
ASSQMSYGYT
>TRBV19
ASSKGQGTYNEQF
>TRBV6-6
ASGIRAGETQY
>TRBV4-1
ASSPVVGGDTDTQY
>TRBV6-5
ASNNPGRNTEAF
>TRBV9
ASSVASGTGGNSGNTIY
>TRBV7-2
ASSLIPPGRGNYNSPLH
>TRBV29-1
TYSGPEAGYT
>TRBV19
ASSIGFRVTNEKLF
>TRBV5-1
ASSPEPGRPGEQY
>TRBV13
ASSSSYEQY
>TRBV5-1
ASSLGLAGGPSTDTQY
>TRBV7-2
ASSSKRRNGDEQY
>TRBV3-1/TRBV3-2
ASSPRTSGNYNEQF
>TRBV2
ASNRGRGWRGYT
>TRBV11-3
ASSLGLAGDNEQF
>TRBV5-1
ASSPAGGGGNQPQH
>TRBV5-6
ASSFTGTGGSDGQF
>TRBV4-3
ASSQEGRRTGELF